This T cell receptor beta chain came from a study of OX40 agonist ivuxolimab in advanced cancers. Blood sampling took place at baseline, cycle 4 day 1, and cycle 7 day 1. Study observations and caveats: Low normalized T-cell clonal expansion also characterized some of the nonresponders.

With regard to this clone: Antigen specificity is unknown.

The germline V gene encodes CDR1 WSHSY and CDR2 SAAADI. The CDR3 totals 12 residues. Trimming took 7 bases from V and 6 from J, leaving 11 bases between them. The table came from immunoSEQ multiplex PCR; TCRdb's copy has only in-frame clones and leaves some out. Of 75,000 to 80,000 clones listed, 70% to 90% were seen once; the top ten hold around 1.7%. The sequencing here drew on CD4+ or CD8+ T cells sorted from blood, taken in a trial of the OX40 agonist ivuxolimab. The V gene is TRBV10-2, the J gene TRBJ2-3; the D is unclear. This clonotype was obtained from an adult with an advanced solid tumor such as melanoma, head and neck, liver or kidney cancer. The CDR3 DNA sequence: TGCGCCAGCACTTTGACTGGGGATACGCAGTATTTT. Protein product: CASTLTGDTQYF.